The source of this T cell receptor beta chain is a study of technical replicates of blood from a few donors. Sequencing used immunoSEQ multiplex PCR; TCRdb keeps in-frame clones, though not all of them. The data contain over 55,000 clones, almost 98% of them singletons. The receptor was derived from a human donor in good health. Source material: T cells isolated from PBMCs.

The CDR3 DNA sequence: TGTGCCTGGGCGGGCGGGGATAATTCACCCCTCCACTTT. Translated, it gives CAWAGGDNSPLHF. The chain links TRBV30 to TRBJ1-6; D gene unclear. The CDR3 extends over 13 amino acids. V was cut by 5 bases and J by 5 bases, with 10 bases left in between. The germline CDR1 and CDR2 sequences are GTSNPN and SVGIG (reference sequence).